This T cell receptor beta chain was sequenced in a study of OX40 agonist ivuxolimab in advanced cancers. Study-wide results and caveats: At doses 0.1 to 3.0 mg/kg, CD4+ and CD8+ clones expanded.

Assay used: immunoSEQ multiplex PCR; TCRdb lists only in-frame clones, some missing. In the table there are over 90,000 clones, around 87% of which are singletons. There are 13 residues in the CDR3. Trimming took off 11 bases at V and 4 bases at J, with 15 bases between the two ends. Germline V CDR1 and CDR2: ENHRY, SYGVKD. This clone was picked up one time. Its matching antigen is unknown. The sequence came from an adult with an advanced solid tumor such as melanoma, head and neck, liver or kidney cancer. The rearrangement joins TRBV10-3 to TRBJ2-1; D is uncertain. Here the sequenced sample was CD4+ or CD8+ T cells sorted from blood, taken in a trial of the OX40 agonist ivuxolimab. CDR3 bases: TGTGCCTCGGCCCAACAGCCTTACAATGAGCAGTTCTTC. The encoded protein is CASAQQPYNEQFF.